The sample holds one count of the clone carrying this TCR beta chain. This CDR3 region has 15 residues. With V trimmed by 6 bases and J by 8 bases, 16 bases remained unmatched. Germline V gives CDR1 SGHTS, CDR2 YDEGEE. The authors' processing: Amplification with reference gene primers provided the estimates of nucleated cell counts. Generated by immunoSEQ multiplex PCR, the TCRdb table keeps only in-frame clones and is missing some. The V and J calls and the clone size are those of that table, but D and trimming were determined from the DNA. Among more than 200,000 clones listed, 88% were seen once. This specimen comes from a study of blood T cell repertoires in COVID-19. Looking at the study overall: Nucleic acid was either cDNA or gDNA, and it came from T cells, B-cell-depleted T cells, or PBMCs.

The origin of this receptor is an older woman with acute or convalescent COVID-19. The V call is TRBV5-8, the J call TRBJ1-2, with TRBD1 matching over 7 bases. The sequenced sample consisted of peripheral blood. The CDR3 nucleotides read TGTGCCAGCACCGCCTCCGGACAGGTTGTAGTCGGCTACACCTTC. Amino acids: CASTASGQVVVGYTF.